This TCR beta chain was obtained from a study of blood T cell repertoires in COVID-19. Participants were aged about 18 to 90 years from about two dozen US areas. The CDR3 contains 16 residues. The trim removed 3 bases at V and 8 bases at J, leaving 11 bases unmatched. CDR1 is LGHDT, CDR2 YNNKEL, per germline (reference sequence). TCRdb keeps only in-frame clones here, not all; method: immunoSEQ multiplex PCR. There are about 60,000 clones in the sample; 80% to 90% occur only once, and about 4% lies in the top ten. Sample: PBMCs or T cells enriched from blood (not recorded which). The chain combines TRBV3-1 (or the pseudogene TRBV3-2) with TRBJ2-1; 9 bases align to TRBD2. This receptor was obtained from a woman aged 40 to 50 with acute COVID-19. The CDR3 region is CASSHTRLAGKDEQFF. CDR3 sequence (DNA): TGTGCCAGCAGCCACACAAGGCTAGCGGGAAAAGATGAGCAGTTCTTC.